This is a list of T cell receptor beta chains from one sample in a study of T cells after somatic rescue of genetic block. Generated by immunoSEQ multiplex PCR, the TCRdb table keeps only in-frame clones and is missing some. The sample has 45,000 to 55,000 clones, approximately 96% seen once; the top ten hold approximately 0.077%. Sequences were obtained from peripheral blood mononuclear cells (PBMCs). The receptors derive from a child under two years old. CDR3s include the opening cysteine and the closing phenylalanine or tryptophan. Each record gives: V gene, J gene, D gene, clone size, CDR3 DNA, CDR3 protein. The D gene is left open where the match is weak. Some rows have no size entry. The others give once, few or many, or a class for an expanded clone.

V gene: TRBV19; J gene: TRBJ1-1; D gene: TRBD1; clone size: -; CDR3 DNA: TGTGCCAGTAGTGGACAGGGGGCGAACACTGAAGCTTTCTTT; CDR3 protein: CASSGQGANTEAFF
V gene: TRBV27; J gene: TRBJ2-5; D gene: -; clone size: -; CDR3 DNA: TGTGCCAGCAGTTGGGACGGTTTGACCCAGTACTTC; CDR3 protein: CASSWDGLTQYF
V gene: TRBV5-6; J gene: TRBJ2-2; D gene: -; clone size: -; CDR3 DNA: TGTGCCAGCAGCTTGTGGAGGGGGCTGGGCACCGGGGAGCTGTTTTTT; CDR3 protein: CASSLWRGLGTGELFF
V gene: TRBV4-3; J gene: TRBJ2-7; D gene: -; clone size: -; CDR3 DNA: TGCGCCAGCAGCCAAGACAGCTCCTACGAGCAGTACTTC; CDR3 protein: CASSQDSSYEQYF
V gene: TRBV4-1; J gene: TRBJ1-1; D gene: TRBD1; clone size: -; CDR3 DNA: TGCGCCAGCACCCCGACAGGGAGAGATACTGAAGCTTTCTTT; CDR3 protein: CASTPTGRDTEAFF
V gene: TRBV14; J gene: TRBJ2-5; D gene: TRBD2; clone size: -; CDR3 DNA: TGTGCCAGCAGCTTTCGGACTAGCGGGAGGGCCATAGAGACCCAGTACTTC; CDR3 protein: CASSFRTSGRAIETQYF
V gene: TRBV6-1; J gene: TRBJ2-7; D gene: TRBD1; clone size: -; CDR3 DNA: TGTGCCAGCAGTGTAACGGGACAGGGGTACGAGCAGTACTTC; CDR3 protein: CASSVTGQGYEQYF
V gene: TRBV5-1; J gene: TRBJ1-1; D gene: -; clone size: -; CDR3 DNA: TGCGCCAGCAGCTTGGGAGGTGGGGGAATCACTGAAGCTTTCTTT; CDR3 protein: CASSLGGGGITEAFF
V gene: TRBV7-9; J gene: TRBJ1-1; D gene: -; clone size: -; CDR3 DNA: TGTGCCAGCAGCATGGGACAGAACACTGAAGCTTTCTTT; CDR3 protein: CASSMGQNTEAFF
V gene: TRBV4-3; J gene: TRBJ2-3; D gene: TRBD2; clone size: -; CDR3 DNA: TGCGCCAGCAGCCGGACTAGCGGGACAGATACGCAGTATTTT; CDR3 protein: CASSRTSGTDTQYF
V gene: TRBV28; J gene: TRBJ2-5; D gene: TRBD1; clone size: -; CDR3 DNA: TGTGCCAGCAGTCCGGGACAGGGAGAGACCCAGTACTTC; CDR3 protein: CASSPGQGETQYF
V gene: TRBV5-1; J gene: TRBJ1-2; D gene: -; clone size: -; CDR3 DNA: TGCGCCAGCAGCGGAGGGGCGCTATATGGCTACACCTTC; CDR3 protein: CASSGGALYGYTF
V gene: TRBV7-9; J gene: TRBJ2-1; D gene: TRBD1; clone size: -; CDR3 DNA: TGTGCCAGCGTGGGACAGGGAAGAAGTAGCGGGTACAATGAGCAGTTCTTC; CDR3 protein: CASVGQGRSSGYNEQFF
V gene: TRBV14; J gene: TRBJ2-2; D gene: -; clone size: -; CDR3 DNA: TGTGCCAGCAGCCAAGTCTTTGTCGATTGGCGGAAGAACACCGGGGAGCTGTTTTTT; CDR3 protein: CASSQVFVDWRKNTGELFF
V gene: TRBV19; J gene: TRBJ1-2; D gene: -; clone size: -; CDR3 DNA: TGTGCCAGTAGCGTACGAAACTATGGCTACACCTTC; CDR3 protein: CASSVRNYGYTF
V gene: TRBV7-2; J gene: TRBJ2-6; D gene: -; clone size: -; CDR3 DNA: TGTGCCAGCAGCTTGCAAAGGTCCCCGGGGGGGGCCAACGTCCTGACTTTC; CDR3 protein: CASSLQRSPGGANVLTF
V gene: TRBV27; J gene: TRBJ1-6; D gene: TRBD1; clone size: -; CDR3 DNA: TGTGCCAGCAGGCCAAAGACAGGGATAAGATCACCCCTCCACTTT; CDR3 protein: CASRPKTGIRSPLHF
V gene: TRBV9; J gene: TRBJ1-1; D gene: -; clone size: -; CDR3 DNA: TGTGCCAGCAGCCCCTTTACAGGAGGCACTGAAGCTTTCTTT; CDR3 protein: CASSPFTGGTEAFF
V gene: TRBV25-1; J gene: TRBJ2-5; D gene: TRBD2; clone size: -; CDR3 DNA: TGTGCCAGCAGTGGGGGACTAGCGGGAGACAGGGACTTC; CDR3 protein: CASSGGLAGDRDF
V gene: TRBV14; J gene: TRBJ2-1; D gene: TRBD2; clone size: -; CDR3 DNA: TGTGCCAGGACTAGCGGGATCTATGAGCAGTTCTTC; CDR3 protein: CARTSGIYEQFF
V gene: TRBV6-1; J gene: TRBJ1-1; D gene: -; clone size: once; CDR3 DNA: TGTGCCAGCCTAGAAGCTTTCTTT; CDR3 protein: CASLEAFF
V gene: TRBV6-5; J gene: TRBJ2-1; D gene: -; clone size: once; CDR3 DNA: TGTGCCAGCAGTTGGAAGGGGCAGAGCTCCTACAATGAGCAGTTCTTC; CDR3 protein: CASSWKGQSSYNEQFF
V gene: TRBV11-2; J gene: TRBJ1-1; D gene: -; clone size: -; CDR3 DNA: TGTGCCAGCAGCCCGGGACAGAACACTGAAGCTTTCTTT; CDR3 protein: CASSPGQNTEAFF
V gene: TRBV5-4; J gene: TRBJ1-1; D gene: -; clone size: once; CDR3 DNA: TGTGCCAGCAGCTTCTCTAGCGCGTTAGTGAACACTGAAGCTTTCTTT; CDR3 protein: CASSFSSALVNTEAFF
V gene: TRBV20-1; J gene: TRBJ2-3; D gene: -; clone size: -; CDR3 DNA: TGCAGTGCTAGGGCAGATACGCAGTATTTT; CDR3 protein: CSARADTQYF
V gene: TRBV11-2; J gene: TRBJ2-5; D gene: -; clone size: -; CDR3 DNA: TGTGCCAGCAGCTTAGATAATCGGGCAGAGACCCAGTACTTC; CDR3 protein: CASSLDNRAETQYF
V gene: TRBV6-5; J gene: TRBJ2-7; D gene: -; clone size: -; CDR3 DNA: TGTGCCAGCAGCCGGCGACAGGAGGAGGAGCAGTACTTC; CDR3 protein: CASSRRQEEEQYF